The clone carrying this T cell receptor beta chain showed up just a few times. Antigen specificity is unknown. The J segment lost 4 bases and the V segment lost 7 bases, leaving 8 bases of the junction unmatched. Germline V gives CDR1 MDHEN, CDR2 SYDVKM. This CDR3 region has 16 residues. The sample originates from a study of tumor-infiltrating lymphocytes in primary liver carcinoma. In the study overall: Each of the growths was stage T1-T3 N0M0, extending roughly 4.2 to 11 cm across.

Joint extraction of RNA and DNA used roughly 17-32 mg of bulk tissue that was unsorted. The study, taken as a whole, reports: Only around 7-25% of top clones occurred in all five tumor regions.

A constant-region primer primed TCR beta cDNA synthesis from roughly 500 ng of total RNA. The TCR beta library was amplified through three nested multiplex PCR rounds in a modified ARM-PCR procedure. With TRBV1-TRBV30 forward primers and a C-beta reverse primer, the first two PCR rounds were run for about 10 cycles each. TCRdb passed the multiplex PCR reads through MiXCR, listing each CDR3 protein once. The sample shows 95,000 to 150,000 distinct CDR3 sequences, 60% to 70% of them seen only once. This clonotype was obtained from a woman in her fifties or sixties with primary liver carcinoma and hepatitis B virus infection. The specimen sequenced was liver tumor tissue from sampling region 1. The subset here: tumor region T1, superior pole. V is TRBV28 and J is TRBJ2-5; 14 bases align to TRBD2. The CDR3 region is CASTPRGTSGRETQYF. The CDR3 nucleotides read TGTGCCAGCACCCCTAGGGGGACTAGCGGGAGAGAGACCCAGTACTTC.